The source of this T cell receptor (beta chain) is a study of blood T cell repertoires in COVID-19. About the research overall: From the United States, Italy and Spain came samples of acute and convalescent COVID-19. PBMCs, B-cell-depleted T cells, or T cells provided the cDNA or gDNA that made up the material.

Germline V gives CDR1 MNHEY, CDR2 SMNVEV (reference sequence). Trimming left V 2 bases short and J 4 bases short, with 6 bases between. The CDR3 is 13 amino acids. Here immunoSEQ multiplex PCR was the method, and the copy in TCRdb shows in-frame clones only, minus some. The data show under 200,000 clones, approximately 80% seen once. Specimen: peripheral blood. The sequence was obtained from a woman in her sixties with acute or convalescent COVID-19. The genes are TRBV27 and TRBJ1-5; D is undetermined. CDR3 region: CASSLGRNQPQHF. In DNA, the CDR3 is TGTGCCAGCAGTTTAGGGAGGAATCAGCCCCAGCATTTT.